These T cell receptor beta chains were read from a single sample in a study of shared clonotypes between healthy human individuals. Only in-frame clones appear in the TCRdb table, and some are missing; sequencing was by immunoSEQ multiplex PCR. The sample shows under 200,000 clones, 80% to 95% of them seen only once. The sequenced sample was naive CD4+ T cells sorted from blood. The receptors derive from a woman aged 25 to 39 in good health. CDR3s include the opening cysteine and the closing phenylalanine or tryptophan. The D gene is left open where the match is weak. A row's size may be missing; if present it is once, few, many or a size class.

CASSDRSSGRLSGANVLTF	TGTGCCAGCAGTGACCGATCTAGCGGGAGGCTTTCTGGGGCCAACGTCCTGACTTTC	TRBD2	NA	TRBV2	TRBJ2-6
CASSRDFYSYNEQFF	TGTGCCAGTAGCAGGGACTTTTACTCCTACAATGAGCAGTTCTTC	NA	NA	TRBV19	TRBJ2-1
CASSTGGTGGYEQYF	TGTGCCAGCAGCACGGGAGGGACAGGAGGCTACGAGCAGTACTTC	NA	NA	TRBV28	TRBJ2-7
CASSLRGTWNEKLFF	TGTGCCAGCAGCTTACGGGGGACATGGAATGAAAAACTGTTTTTT	NA	NA	TRBV13	TRBJ1-4
CACDRGRNGTTSGNTIYF	TGCGCCTGCGACAGGGGGCGAAACGGAACTACCTCTGGAAACACCATATATTTT	TRBD1	NA	TRBV10-1	TRBJ1-3
CASSTLSGRAAVGELFF	TGTGCCAGCAGCACCCTTAGCGGGAGGGCCGCGGTCGGGGAGCTGTTTTTT	TRBD2	NA	TRBV13	TRBJ2-2
CASRPGRVNTEAFF	TGTGCCAGCAGGCCGGGACGGGTGAACACTGAAGCTTTCTTT	NA	NA	TRBV6-5	TRBJ1-1
CASWDTNQPQHF	TGTGCCAGTTGGGACACAAATCAGCCCCAGCATTTT	NA	NA	TRBV19	TRBJ1-5
CASSGDLAGEYEQYF	TGTGCCAGCAGTGGTGATCTAGCGGGAGAATACGAGCAGTACTTC	TRBD2	NA	TRBV28	TRBJ2-7
CASYRAGGSQPQHF	TGTGCCAGTTATAGGGCGGGGGGCTCTCAGCCCCAGCATTTT	NA	NA	TRBV28	TRBJ1-5
CSVARGNTGAFF	TGCAGCGTTGCTCGGGGGAACACTGGAGCTTTCTTT	NA	once	TRBV29-1	TRBJ1-1
CASNTGGSDNEQFF	TGTGCCAGTAATACGGGCGGATCGGACAATGAGCAGTTCTTC	NA	NA	TRBV19	TRBJ2-1
CASSFTSGRSTDTQYF	TGTGCCAGCAGCTTCACTAGCGGGAGGAGCACAGATACGCAGTATTTT	TRBD2	NA	TRBV11-3	TRBJ2-3
CASSQAPWTGMGLAGVEQYF	TGCGCCAGCAGCCAAGCGCCCTGGACAGGGATGGGACTAGCGGGGGTCGAGCAGTACTTC	TRBD2	NA	TRBV4-1	TRBJ2-7
CASSLKGRSGEGGNEQYF	TGTGCCAGCAGCTTAAAGGGTCGATCTGGGGAGGGTGGAAACGAGCAGTACTTC	TRBD2	NA	TRBV7-3	TRBJ2-7
CASSFLAGVGTDTQYF	TGTGCCAGCAGTTTCCTAGCGGGAGTTGGAACAGATACGCAGTATTTT	TRBD2	once	TRBV28	TRBJ2-3
CASVGEGHEQYF	TGCGCCAGCGTTGGGGAGGGTCACGAGCAGTACTTC	TRBD2	NA	TRBV10-2	TRBJ2-7
CSVAGTTSSYEQYF	TGCAGCGTGGCCGGGACTACTAGCTCCTACGAGCAGTACTTC	TRBD2	NA	TRBV29-1	TRBJ2-7
CATSSLELRSPLHF	TGTGCCACCAGCAGTCTCGAGCTCCGGTCACCCCTCCACTTT	NA	NA	TRBV15	TRBJ1-6
CASSPLGQGQEKLFF	TGCGCCAGCAGCCCTCTTGGACAGGGTCAGGAAAAACTGTTTTTT	TRBD1	NA	TRBV5-1	TRBJ1-4
CASMGNRGLIAEAFF	TGTGCCAGCATGGGAAACAGGGGGCTTATAGCTGAAGCTTTCTTT	TRBD1	NA	TRBV2	TRBJ1-1
CASSADRDRSGYTF	TGTGCCAGCAGCGCAGACCGGGACAGGTCTGGCTACACCTTC	TRBD1	NA	TRBV7-2	TRBJ1-2
CASSLRDRDSNQPQHF	TGTGCCAGCAGCCTAAGGGACAGGGATAGCAATCAGCCCCAGCATTTT	TRBD1	NA	TRBV6-7	TRBJ1-5
CASSLAEADTQYF	TGTGCCAGCAGCTTAGCAGAGGCGGATACGCAGTATTTT	NA	NA	TRBV7-9	TRBJ2-3